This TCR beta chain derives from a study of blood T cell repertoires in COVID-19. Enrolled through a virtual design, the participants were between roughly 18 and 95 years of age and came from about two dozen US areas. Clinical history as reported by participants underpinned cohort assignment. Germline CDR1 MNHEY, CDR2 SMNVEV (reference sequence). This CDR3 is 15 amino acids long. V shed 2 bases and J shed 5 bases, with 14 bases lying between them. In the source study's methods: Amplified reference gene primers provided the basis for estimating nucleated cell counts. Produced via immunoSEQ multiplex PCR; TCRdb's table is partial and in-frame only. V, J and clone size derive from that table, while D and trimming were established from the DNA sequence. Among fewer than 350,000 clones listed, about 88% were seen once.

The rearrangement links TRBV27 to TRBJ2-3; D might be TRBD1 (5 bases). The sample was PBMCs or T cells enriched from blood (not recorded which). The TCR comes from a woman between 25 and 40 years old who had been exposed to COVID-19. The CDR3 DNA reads TGTGCCAGCAGTTTAACGCCAGGGCTGGGAGATACGCAGTATTTT. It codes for CASSLTPGLGDTQYF.